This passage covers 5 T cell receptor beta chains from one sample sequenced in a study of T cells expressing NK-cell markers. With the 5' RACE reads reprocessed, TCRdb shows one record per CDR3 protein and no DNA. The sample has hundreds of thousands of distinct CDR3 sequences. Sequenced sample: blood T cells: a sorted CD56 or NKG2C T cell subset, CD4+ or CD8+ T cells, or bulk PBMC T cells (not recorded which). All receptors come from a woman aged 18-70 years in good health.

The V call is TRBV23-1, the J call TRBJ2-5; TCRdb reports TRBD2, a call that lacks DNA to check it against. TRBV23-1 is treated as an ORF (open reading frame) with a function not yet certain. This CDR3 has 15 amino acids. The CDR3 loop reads CASSQIAGGPQTQYF.

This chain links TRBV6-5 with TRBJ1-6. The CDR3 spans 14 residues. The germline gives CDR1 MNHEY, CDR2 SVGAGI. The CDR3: CASSYSGQNSPLHF.

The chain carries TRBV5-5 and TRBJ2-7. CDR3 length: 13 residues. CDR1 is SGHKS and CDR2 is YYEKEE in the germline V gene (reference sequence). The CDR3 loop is CASSPIDTYEQYF.

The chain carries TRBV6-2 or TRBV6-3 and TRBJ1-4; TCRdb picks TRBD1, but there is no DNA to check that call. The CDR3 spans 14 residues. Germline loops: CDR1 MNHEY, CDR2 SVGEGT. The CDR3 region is CASRGHPPNEKLFF.

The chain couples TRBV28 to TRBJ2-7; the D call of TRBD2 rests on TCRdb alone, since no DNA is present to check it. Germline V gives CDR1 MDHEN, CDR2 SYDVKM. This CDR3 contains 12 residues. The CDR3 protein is CASRSSGYEQYF.